A selection of T cell receptor beta chains follows, all from one sample in a study of blood T cell repertoires in COVID-19. Clones were sequenced by immunoSEQ multiplex PCR, and TCRdb holds only the in-frame ones, with some missing. This table holds some 250,000 clones, around nine tenths found once. Sequencing used PBMCs or T cells enriched from blood (not recorded which). The receptors shown here come from a man aged 35 to 55 who had recovered from COVID-19. The CDR3 runs from the conserved cysteine through the conserved F or W. The D gene is left open where the match is weak. Clone size is shown for a subset of rows, as once, few, many or a class of expanded clone.

j_gene | d_gene | abundance | v_gene | CDR3nt | CDR3aa
TRBJ1-2 | TRBD1 | NA | TRBV6-6 | TGTGCCAGCAGCCATACAGGGGGCTATGGCTACACCTTC | CASSHTGGYGYTF
TRBJ1-3 | NA | few | TRBV3-1/TRBV3-2 | TGTGCCAGCAGCCAAGATCATCGGGGAGGAAACACCATATATTTT | CASSQDHRGGNTIYF
TRBJ1-1 | NA | NA | TRBV28 | TGTGCCAGCAGTCAGGGACTAGGGAACACTGAAGCTTTCTTT | CASSQGLGNTEAFF
TRBJ2-1 | TRBD2 | NA | TRBV2 | TGTGCCAGCAGTGAAGGTGGTCTAGCGGGGGTACTCAATGAGCAGTTCTTC | CASSEGGLAGVLNEQFF
TRBJ1-2 | NA | NA | TRBV2 | TGTGCCAGCAGTGTGTATCAGGGTTCCCTAAGTACCTTC | CASSVYQGSLSTF
TRBJ2-1 | TRBD1 | NA | TRBV24-1 | TGTGCCACCAGCGGGACAGGGAGACACAATGAGCAGTTCTTC | CATSGTGRHNEQFF
TRBJ2-7 | TRBD2 | NA | TRBV7-9 | TGTGCCAGCAGCTTAGTAGCGGGGGGGCCTTACGAGCAGTACTTC | CASSLVAGGPYEQYF
TRBJ2-2 | NA | NA | TRBV19 | TGTGCCAGTAGTATAGTCCTAGGGGGAAGCGCCGGGGAGCTGTTTTTT | CASSIVLGGSAGELFF
TRBJ2-7 | TRBD1 | NA | TRBV6-2/TRBV6-3 | TGTGCCAGCAGTTACACGGACAGGTACGAGCAGTACTTC | CASSYTDRYEQYF
TRBJ2-3 | TRBD2 | NA | TRBV5-1 | TGCGCCAGCAGCGCTGGACTAGCGACAGATACGCAGTATTTT | CASSAGLATDTQYF
TRBJ2-1 | TRBD2 | NA | TRBV29-1 | TGCAGCGTTGACGGGACTAGCGGGGGTGGGTACAATGAGCAGTTCTTC | CSVDGTSGGGYNEQFF
TRBJ2-2 | TRBD1 | NA | TRBV19 | TGTGCCAGTACCGCGGACAGGGGGCTCACCGGGGAGCTGTTTTTT | CASTADRGLTGELFF
TRBJ1-4 | TRBD1 | NA | TRBV7-2 | TGTGCCAGCAGCGGAGACAGGGGGTCGGAAAAACTGTTTTTT | CASSGDRGSEKLFF
TRBJ1-6 | TRBD1 | NA | TRBV27 | TGTGCCACCCGCCCCCCGGACAGGGTCACCCTCCACTTT | CATRPPDRVTLHF
TRBJ1-4 | TRBD1 | NA | TRBV2 | TGTGCCAGCAGTGAAGGGACAGGGGGGAATGAAAAACTGTTTTTT | CASSEGTGGNEKLFF
TRBJ2-1 | TRBD2 | NA | TRBV28 | TGTGCCAGCAGTTTGAGCGGGAGGGCCCTCAATGAGCAGTTCTTC | CASSLSGRALNEQFF
TRBJ2-1 | TRBD2 | NA | TRBV5-1 | TGCGCCAGCAGCTTGACTAGCGGGATCTACAATGAGCAGTTCTTC | CASSLTSGIYNEQFF
TRBJ1-4 | TRBD1 | NA | TRBV6-5 | TGTGCCACCGCACCCGGGACAGCCGCCCGTCTAGGACTGTTTTTT | CATAPGTAARLGLFF
TRBJ1-1 | NA | NA | TRBV27 | TGTGCCAGCAGTTTATCTTCAGGGAGGAAAGCTTTCTTT | CASSLSSGRKAFF
TRBJ1-3 | NA | NA | TRBV7-9 | TGTGCCAGCAGCTCGACGGTCGGGGGAGGAAACACCATATATTTT | CASSSTVGGGNTIYF
TRBJ1-4 | NA | few | TRBV18 | TGTGCCAGCTCACCACGCGGGACAACTAATGAAAAACTGTTTTTT | CASSPRGTTNEKLFF
TRBJ1-2 | TRBD1 | NA | TRBV6-1 | TGTGCCAGCAGTGAATGGGGGGACAGGATCTATGGCTACACCTTC | CASSEWGDRIYGYTF
TRBJ2-7 | NA | few | TRBV7-8 | TGTGCCAGCAGCTTAGCATTCGTCGAGCAGTACTTC | CASSLAFVEQYF
TRBJ1-6 | NA | NA | TRBV7-9 | TGTGCCAGCAGCTTGGGCGGGGGACATAATTCACCCCTCCACTTT | CASSLGGGHNSPLHF
TRBJ2-7 | NA | NA | TRBV6-5 | TGTGCCAGCAGCCGCGGGACAGCCTACGAGCAGTACTTC | CASSRGTAYEQYF
TRBJ1-2 | TRBD1 | NA | TRBV3-1/TRBV3-2 | TGTGCCAGCAGCCAAGAAGGTTGGGGACAGGGGGCCTTTGGCTACACCTTC | CASSQEGWGQGAFGYTF
TRBJ2-2 | TRBD2 | NA | TRBV19 | TGTGCCAGTAGGATTATGGCGGGGGGCTCCGGGGAGCTGTTTTTT | CASRIMAGGSGELFF
TRBJ1-2 | NA | NA | TRBV7-8 | TGTGCCAGCAGCTTAGGTCAGGGGTTCAAATACACCTTC | CASSLGQGFKYTF
TRBJ1-6 | NA | NA | TRBV5-1 | TGCGCCAGCAGCTTGGCTTATGAGGGCTCCTATAATTCACCCCTCCACTTT | CASSLAYEGSYNSPLHF
TRBJ2-1 | TRBD1 | NA | TRBV9 | TGTGCCAGCAGCGTAGAGAGGGGGCCTAGACACAATGAGCAGTTCTTC | CASSVERGPRHNEQFF
TRBJ2-1 | NA | NA | TRBV10-2 | TGCGCCAGCGGGAGGAGCTCCTACAATGAGCAGTTCTTC | CASGRSSYNEQFF
TRBJ2-1 | NA | NA | TRBV5-1 | TGCGCCAGCAGCTTGGTAGCGGCTAAGAATGAGCAGTTCTTC | CASSLVAAKNEQFF
TRBJ1-2 | TRBD1 | NA | TRBV18 | TGTGCCAGCTCAGCCGGGACAGACTATGGCTACACCTTC | CASSAGTDYGYTF
TRBJ2-7 | TRBD1 | NA | TRBV7-2 | TGTGCCAGCAGCTCAGGACAGGGTTTCGCCTACGAGCAGTACTTC | CASSSGQGFAYEQYF
TRBJ1-5 | NA | NA | TRBV19 | TGTGCCAGTAGTATCTCTGAGCGGGTTAGCAATCAGCCCCAGCATTTT | CASSISERVSNQPQHF
TRBJ1-2 | NA | NA | TRBV5-1 | TGCGCCAGCAGCCCTGGTGGAGGGGAGCGATTTAACTATGGCTACACCTTC | CASSPGGGERFNYGYTF
TRBJ1-2 | NA | once | TRBV24-1 | TGTGCCACCAAAGGAGGGTATGGCTACACCTTC | CATKGGYGYTF
TRBJ2-1 | NA | once | TRBV19 | TGTGCCACCAGTGAGGGCCGGTCAGCGAATGAGCAGTTCTTC | CATSEGRSANEQFF
TRBJ2-5 | TRBD2 | NA | TRBV7-3 | TGTGCCAGCTCGGGAGGGGTGGGAGAGACCCAGTACTTC | CASSGGVGETQYF
TRBJ1-5 | NA | NA | TRBV19 | TGTGCCAGTAGTCCTGGGGGGATGTATAGCAATCAGCCCCAGCATTTT | CASSPGGMYSNQPQHF
TRBJ2-7 | NA | NA | TRBV3-1/TRBV3-2 | TGTGCCAGCAGCCCGGACCCTCAGGGTGCCTACGAGCAGTACTTC | CASSPDPQGAYEQYF
TRBJ1-5 | NA | NA | TRBV6-4 | TGTGCCAGCAGTCACCACCACCCTGCAGGGGAAATGAATAGCAATCAGCCCCAGCATTTT | CASSHHHPAGEMNSNQPQHF
TRBJ2-5 | TRBD1 | NA | TRBV29-1 | TGCAGCGTTGAGCGAACAGGGGTAGGCGAGACCCAGTACTTC | CSVERTGVGETQYF
TRBJ2-1 | TRBD2 | once | TRBV19 | TGTGCCAGTAGTATAGACGAGCCGGGACTAGTTTTCGTCGATGAGCAGTTCTTC | CASSIDEPGLVFVDEQFF
TRBJ1-5 | NA | few | TRBV7-6 | TGTGCCAGCAGCTTAGAGGAGGGATTCTATCAGCCCCAGCATTTT | CASSLEEGFYQPQHF
TRBJ2-6 | TRBD1 | once | TRBV28 | TGTGCCAGCAGAAACAGGGGCCCCTCTGGGGCCAACGTCCTGACTTTC | CASRNRGPSGANVLTF
TRBJ2-1 | NA | NA | TRBV19 | TGTGCCAGTAGTATCGAGCTTGACAGGCGGGCCGATGAGCAGTTCTTC | CASSIELDRRADEQFF
TRBJ2-3 | NA | NA | TRBV7-6 | TGTGCCAGCAGCGAACCAGGGGGGTATACGCAGTATTTT | CASSEPGGYTQYF